This T cell receptor (beta chain) is drawn from a study of identical twins. Template switching created a universal primer site, and the cDNA included unique molecular identifiers. A single record per CDR3 protein comes from TCRdb applying MiXCR to the 5' RACE reads. Among 200,000 to 250,000 distinct CDR3 sequences listed, more than 6.5% were seen once. In this sample, this clonotype turned up a few times. Trimming shortened V by 2 bases and J by 6 bases, and 10 bases separated the two germline ends. Germline V gene lookup returns CDR1 MRHNA and CDR2 SNTAGT. The CDR3 spans 14 residues. Another study also made use of these data, one on yellow fever vaccine responses in identical twins. That paper states: Reports say the vaccine T cell response in twins looked partly convergent and partly personalized.

The sequence derives from a woman aged 18-30 years in good health. The rearrangement uses TRBV6-4 and TRBJ2-2, with D possibly matching TRBD1 (5 bases). The source material was memory (CD45RO+) T cells sorted from blood. The CDR3 sequence: CASSDQTESGELFF. The CDR3 nucleotides are TGTGCCAGCAGTGACCAGACAGAATCCGGGGAGCTGTTTTTT.